A selection of T cell receptor beta chains follows, all from one sample in a study of early T cells in non-severe SARS-CoV-2 infection. One entry per CDR3 protein, called by TCRdb with MiXCR from the 5' RACE reads. The data hold roughly 100,000 distinct CDR3 sequences, with over 10% observed a single time. The sample taken for sequencing was whole blood. The receptor source for this set is an adult who was a healthcare worker with PCR-confirmed SARS-CoV-2 infection or an uninfected control (not recorded which). CDR3s include the opening cysteine and the closing phenylalanine or tryptophan. Each record gives: D gene, V gene, J gene, clone size, CDR3 protein, CDR3 DNA. A D gene is named only where the DNA matches it firmly. The listing skips clone size in some rows; elsewhere it reads once, few, many or a size class.

>TRBD2|TRBV27|TRBJ2-1|few
CASSILTSGRMNEQLF
TGTGCCAGCAGTATCTTGACTAGCGGGAGAATGAATGAGCAGCTCTTC
>NA|TRBV20-1|TRBJ1-1|NA
CSATKTRDTEAFF
TGCAGTGCAACCAAGACGCGGGACACTGAAGCTTTCTTT
>NA|TRBV7-3|TRBJ2-5|NA
CASSPVGAGETQYF
TGTGCCAGCAGCCCGGTGGGGGCAGGAGAGACCCAGTACTTC
>NA|TRBV10-3|TRBJ1-1|few
CAISESSLRDTEAFF
TGTGCCATCAGTGAGTCGTCTCTTAGGGACACTGAAGCTTTCTTT
>NA|TRBV7-3|TRBJ1-2|NA
CASSLNGGANYGYTF
TGTGCCAGCAGCCTTAATGGTGGTGCTAACTATGGCTACACCTTC
>NA|TRBV21-1|TRBJ1-6|NA
CASSKTGTENSPLHF
TGTGCCAGCAGCAAAACAGGGACAGAAAATTCACCCCTCCACTTT
>TRBD1|TRBV12-3/TRBV12-4|TRBJ2-1|few
CASSPGTGSYEQFF
TGTGCCAGCAGCCCCGGGACAGGGTCGTATGAGCAGTTCTTC
>NA|TRBV18|TRBJ1-1|few
CASSPGQNTEAFF
TGTGCCAGCTCACCGGGACAGAACACTGAAGCTTTCTTT
>NA|TRBV13|TRBJ1-6|many
CASSLGNSPLHF
TGTGCCAGCAGCTTAGGGAATTCACCCCTCCACTTT
>NA|TRBV7-9|TRBJ2-3|few
CASSSSGDSTDTQYF
TGTGCCAGCAGTTCTTCAGGGGACAGCACAGATACGCAGTATTTT
>NA|TRBV18|TRBJ1-3|NA
CASSPYDSGNTIYF
TGTGCCAGCTCACCATACGACTCTGGAAACACCATATATTTT
>NA|TRBV7-2|TRBJ2-7|many
CASSLAGSYEQYF
TGTGCCAGCAGCTTAGCCGGCTCCTACGAGCAGTACTTC
>NA|TRBV12-3/TRBV12-4|TRBJ2-5|many
CASSWGRSGQETQYF
TGTGCCAGCAGCTGGGGCAGGTCAGGCCAAGAGACCCAGTACTTC
>NA|TRBV25-1|TRBJ1-1|many
CASRISSNTEAFF
TGTGCCAGCAGAATTTCGTCGAACACTGAAGCTTTCTTT
>TRBD2|TRBV5-1|TRBJ2-1|NA
CASSSGLAGGYEQFF
TGCGCCAGCAGCTCCGGACTAGCGGGAGGTTATGAGCAGTTCTTC
>TRBD1|TRBV20-1|TRBJ2-7|many
CSARDRDSFYEQYF
TGCAGTGCTAGAGATCGGGACAGCTTCTACGAGCAGTACTTC
>NA|TRBV12-3/TRBV12-4|TRBJ1-1|many
CASSLDSSNTEAFF
TGTGCCAGCAGTTTGGACAGCTCGAACACTGAAGCTTTCTTT
>TRBD2|TRBV4-3|TRBJ2-1|few
CASSQSPLAGSYNEQFF
TGCGCCAGCAGCCAATCCCCTTTAGCGGGATCCTACAATGAGCAGTTCTTC